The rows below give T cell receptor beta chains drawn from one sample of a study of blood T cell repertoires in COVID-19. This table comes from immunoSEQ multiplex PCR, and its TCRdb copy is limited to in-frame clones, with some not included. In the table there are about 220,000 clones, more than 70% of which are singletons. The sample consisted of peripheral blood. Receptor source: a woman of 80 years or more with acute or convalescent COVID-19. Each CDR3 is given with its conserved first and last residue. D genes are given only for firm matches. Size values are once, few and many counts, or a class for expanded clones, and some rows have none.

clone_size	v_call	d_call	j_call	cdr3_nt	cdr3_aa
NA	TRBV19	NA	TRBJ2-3	TGTGCCAGTAGTGTTTCGTCTCCCCCTACGCAGTATTTT	CASSVSSPPTQYF
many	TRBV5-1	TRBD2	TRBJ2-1	TGCGCCAGCAGCTTGGATGCGGGGGGGCTCTCCAATGAGCAGTTCTTC	CASSLDAGGLSNEQFF
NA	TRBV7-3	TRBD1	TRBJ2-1	TGTGCCAGCAGCTTTGCCCCGGTGGACAGGGGGAGCCATGAGCAGTTCTTC	CASSFAPVDRGSHEQFF
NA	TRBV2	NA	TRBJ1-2	TGTGCCAGCAGTGAAGCCCCAGGATCTTACTATGGCTACACCTTC	CASSEAPGSYYGYTF
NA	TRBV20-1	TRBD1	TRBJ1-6	TGCAGTGCTAGTAGCGCGCAGGGGGAAAATTCACCCCTCCACTTT	CSASSAQGENSPLHF
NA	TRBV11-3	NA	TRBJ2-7	TGTGCCAGCAGCTTACTAGGTAATGTCTACGAGCAGTACTTC	CASSLLGNVYEQYF
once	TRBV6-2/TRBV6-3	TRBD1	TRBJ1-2	TGTGCCAGCAGTGACAGGGGAGGCGGTGGCTACACCTTC	CASSDRGGGGYTF
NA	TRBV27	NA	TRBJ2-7	TGTGCCAGCACTATAGGGGCCTACGAGCAGTACTTC	CASTIGAYEQYF
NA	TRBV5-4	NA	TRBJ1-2	TGTGCCAGCAGCTTGGGGACAGCCGGCTACACCTTC	CASSLGTAGYTF
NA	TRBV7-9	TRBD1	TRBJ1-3	TGTGCCAGCAGCCAGGGGACAGGGCAAGGCTCTGGAAACACCATATATTTT	CASSQGTGQGSGNTIYF
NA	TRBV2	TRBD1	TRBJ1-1	TGTGCCAGCAGGAAAGACAGGGCGGACACTGAAGCTTTCTTT	CASRKDRADTEAFF
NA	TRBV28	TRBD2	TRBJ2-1	TGTGCCAGCAGTTCGACTAGCGGGGGGCTACACAATGAGCAGTTCTTC	CASSSTSGGLHNEQFF
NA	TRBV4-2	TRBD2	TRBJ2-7	TGTGCCAGCAGCCCCCGCTGGGGGGGGGCCTACGAGCAGTACTTC	CASSPRWGGAYEQYF
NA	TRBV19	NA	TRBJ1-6	TGTGCCAGTAGGATCTCCGGGACTCCCCTGCCAAATTCACCCCTCCACTTT	CASRISGTPLPNSPLHF
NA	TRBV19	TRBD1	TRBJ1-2	TGTGCCAGTAGTAGCACAGGGGGCAGCTATGGCTACACCTTC	CASSSTGGSYGYTF
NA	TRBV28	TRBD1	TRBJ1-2	TGTGCCAGCAGTCCCTCCGACAGGGTTCACTCCCGGGGCTACACCTTC	CASSPSDRVHSRGYTF
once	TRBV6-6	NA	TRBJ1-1	TGTGCCAGCAGTTACGAAGGAGTCTCTGAAGCTTTCTTT	CASSYEGVSEAFF
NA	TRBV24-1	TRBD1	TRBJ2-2	TGTGCCACCAAAGGGACAGGGGGCACCGGGGAGCTGTTTTTT	CATKGTGGTGELFF
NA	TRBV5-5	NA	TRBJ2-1	TGTGCCAGCAGCCGGGACATTGAACAGTTCTTC	CASSRDIEQFF
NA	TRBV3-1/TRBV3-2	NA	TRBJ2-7	TGTGCCAGCAGCCGACAGTTTAATTCCTACGAGCAGTACTTC	CASSRQFNSYEQYF
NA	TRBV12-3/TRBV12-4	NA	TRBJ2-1	TGTGCCAGCACCCACGGACACAACAATGAGCAGTTCTTC	CASTHGHNNEQFF
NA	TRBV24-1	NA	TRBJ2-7	TGTGCCACCATGGGAGACCCCGGAGGTGAGCAGTACTTC	CATMGDPGGEQYF
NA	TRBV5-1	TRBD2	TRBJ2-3	TGCGCCAGCAGCTTGGCTCCACAAGCGGGGGGATCCGCAGATACGCAGTATTTT	CASSLAPQAGGSADTQYF
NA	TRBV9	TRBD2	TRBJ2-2	TGTGCCAGCAGCGTGTTAGCGGGGGGACAAGCCACCGGGGAGCTGTTTTTT	CASSVLAGGQATGELFF
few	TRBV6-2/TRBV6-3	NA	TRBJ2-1	TGTGCCAGCAGTCCACAGGTCTCGCGGTGGCAGTTCTTC	CASSPQVSRWQFF
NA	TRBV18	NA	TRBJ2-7	TGTGCCAGCTCCGTCGGGGTGTCCTACGAGCAGTACTTC	CASSVGVSYEQYF
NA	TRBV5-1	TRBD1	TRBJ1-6	TGCGCCAGCAGCTGGGGACAGGGGGCAAGTTCACCCCTCCACTTT	CASSWGQGASSPLHF
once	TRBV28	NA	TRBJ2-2	TGTGCCGGGTTAAGGGGCGGCGGGGAGCTGTTTTTT	CAGLRGGGELFF
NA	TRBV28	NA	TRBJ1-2	TGTGCCAGCAGGTCCGTAGGGGGGGCCGTCTATGGCTACACCTTC	CASRSVGGAVYGYTF
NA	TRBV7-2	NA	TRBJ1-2	TGTGCCAGCAGCTTAGCTACCGGACAGCCCTATGGCTACACCTTC	CASSLATGQPYGYTF
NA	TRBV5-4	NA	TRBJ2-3	TGTGCCAGCAGCTTGGGGGGGGGCCCAGATACGCAGTATTTT	CASSLGGGPDTQYF
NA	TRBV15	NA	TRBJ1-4	TGTGCCACCAGCAGAGATTGGCAGTTGTATGAAAAACTGTTTTTT	CATSRDWQLYEKLFF
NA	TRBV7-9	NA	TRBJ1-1	TGTGCCAGCAGTGCAGAGGCGCGAGAAGCTTTCTTT	CASSAEAREAFF
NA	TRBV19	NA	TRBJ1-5	TGTGCCAGTACTGAGAGATATAGCAATCAGCCCCAGCATTTT	CASTERYSNQPQHF
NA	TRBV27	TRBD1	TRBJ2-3	TGTGCCAGCACCCAGTCGGGACAGTTCACAGATACGCAGTATTTT	CASTQSGQFTDTQYF
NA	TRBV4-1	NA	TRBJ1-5	TGCGCCAGCAGCCAAGCGCCCGGGGTTGGGATCCAGCCCCAGCATTTT	CASSQAPGVGIQPQHF
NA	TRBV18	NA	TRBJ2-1	TGTGCCAGCTCAGAACACGTGTCTTCCTACAATGAGCAGTTCTTC	CASSEHVSSYNEQFF
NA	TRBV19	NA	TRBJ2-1	TGTGCCAGTAGGCCGGGGAGCCTAGGTGAGCAGTTCTTC	CASRPGSLGEQFF
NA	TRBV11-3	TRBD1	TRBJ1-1	TGTGCCAGCACTTCCGGGACAGGGATCGGAAGGAACACTGAAGCTTTCTTT	CASTSGTGIGRNTEAFF
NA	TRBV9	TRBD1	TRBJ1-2	TGTGCCAGCAGCGGCGGGACAGGGACTAACTATGGCTACACCTTC	CASSGGTGTNYGYTF